This TCR beta chain appears in the sequencing data of a study of cytomegalovirus exposure and HLA in healthy donors. Study outcomes and limitations: It was in a later analysis that TCR association rates were seen to vary by HLA locus, highest for DRB1 and lowest for HLA-C.

The germline V and J ends were trimmed by 3 bases and 6 bases, with 14 bases remaining between them. CDR1 and CDR2 (germline): ENHRY, SYGVKD. The CDR3 is 14 amino acids. PCR employed 60 Vbeta and 13 Jbeta primers. Data came from immunoSEQ multiplex PCR; TCRdb stores just in-frame clones and leaves some out. The sample lists 85,000 to 130,000 clones; around 70% were seen once. Concerning this clone itself: What it recognizes is unknown.

The specimen sequenced was PBMCs. The gene calls are TRBV10-3 and TRBJ1-1; D might be TRBD1 (6 bases). The origin of this receptor is a boy aged 10-17 years in good health and CMV-seronegative. This chain's CDR3 is CAISDPGETSEAFF. Here the CDR3 DNA reads TGTGCCATCAGTGACCCAGGGGAAACTTCTGAAGCTTTCTTT.